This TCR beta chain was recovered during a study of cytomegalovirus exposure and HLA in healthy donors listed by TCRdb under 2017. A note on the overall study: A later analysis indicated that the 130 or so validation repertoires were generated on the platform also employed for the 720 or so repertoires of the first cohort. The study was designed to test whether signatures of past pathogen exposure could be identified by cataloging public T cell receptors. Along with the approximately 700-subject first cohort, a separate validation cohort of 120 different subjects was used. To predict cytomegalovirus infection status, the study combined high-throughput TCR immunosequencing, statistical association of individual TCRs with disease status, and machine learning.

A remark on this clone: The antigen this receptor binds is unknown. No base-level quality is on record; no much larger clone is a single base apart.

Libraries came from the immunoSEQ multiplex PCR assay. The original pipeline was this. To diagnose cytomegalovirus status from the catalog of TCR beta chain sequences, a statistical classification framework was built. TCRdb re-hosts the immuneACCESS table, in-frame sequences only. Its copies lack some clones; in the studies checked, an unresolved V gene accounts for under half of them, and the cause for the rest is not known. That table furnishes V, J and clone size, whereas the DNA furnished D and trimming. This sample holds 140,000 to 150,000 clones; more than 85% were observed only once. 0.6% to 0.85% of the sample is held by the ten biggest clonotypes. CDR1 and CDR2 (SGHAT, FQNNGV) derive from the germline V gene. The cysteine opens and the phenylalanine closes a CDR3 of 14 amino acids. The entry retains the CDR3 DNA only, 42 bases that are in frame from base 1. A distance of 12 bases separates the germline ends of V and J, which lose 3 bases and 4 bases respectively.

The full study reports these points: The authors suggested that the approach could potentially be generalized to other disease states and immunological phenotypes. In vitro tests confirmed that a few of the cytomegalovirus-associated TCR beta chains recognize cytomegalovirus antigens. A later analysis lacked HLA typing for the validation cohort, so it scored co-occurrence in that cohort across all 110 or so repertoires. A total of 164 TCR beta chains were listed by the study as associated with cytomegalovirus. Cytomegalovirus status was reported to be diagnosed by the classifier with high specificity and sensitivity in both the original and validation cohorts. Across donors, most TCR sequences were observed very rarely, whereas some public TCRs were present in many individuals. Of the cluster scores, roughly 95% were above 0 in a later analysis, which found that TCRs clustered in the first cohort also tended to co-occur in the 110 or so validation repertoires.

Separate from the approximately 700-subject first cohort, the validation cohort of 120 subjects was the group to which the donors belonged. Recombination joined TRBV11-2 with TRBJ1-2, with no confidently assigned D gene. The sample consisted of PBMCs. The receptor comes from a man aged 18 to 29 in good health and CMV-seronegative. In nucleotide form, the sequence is TGTGCCAGCAGCTTTTCTCAATCCGGCTATGGCTACACCTTC. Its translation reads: CASSFSQSGYGYTF.